A single sample gave rise to the 13 T cell receptor beta chains below, sequenced in a study of cytomegalovirus exposure and HLA in healthy donors. Primers included in the PCR were 60 Vbeta and 13 Jbeta primers. Clones were read by immunoSEQ multiplex PCR, and TCRdb kept only the in-frame ones, dropping some. The sample lists 120,000 to 150,000 clones, 80% occurring once. Input material: PBMCs. The receptor set was obtained from a male donor in good health and CMV-seronegative.

This clone appeared once. The chain recombines TRBV5-1 with TRBJ1-2; D gene unclear. V lost 0 bases, J lost 3 bases, and 12 bases lay in between. Germline V lookup: CDR1 SGHRS, CDR2 YFSETQ. The CDR3 has 15 amino acids. This CDR3 is CASSLAGNEDYGYTF. The CDR3 region has the DNA TGCGCCAGCAGCTTGGCCGGCAACGAGGACTATGGCTACACCTTC.

The CDR3 reads CASSSDRGPGNTIYF. CDR3 coding DNA: TGTGCCAGCAGCTCGGACAGGGGGCCTGGAAACACCATATATTTT. This chain uses TRBV11-2 with TRBJ1-3; 11 bases agree with TRBD1. V dropped 4 bases and J dropped 2; count of bases not matched to a gene: 1. The CDR3 is 15 amino acids. Germline V gives CDR1 SGHAT, CDR2 FQNNGV.

V usage is TRBV27 and J usage is TRBJ2-7; D possibly corresponds to TRBD1 (5 bases). The CDR3 extends over 15 amino acids. CDR1 is MNHEY, CDR2 SMNVEV, per germline (reference sequence). Trimming shortened V by 5 bases and J by 0 bases, and 14 bases separated the two germline ends. CDR3 protein: CASSADRSLSYEQYF. CDR3 coding DNA: TGTGCCAGCAGTGCAGACAGAAGCCTCTCCTACGAGCAGTACTTC.

The chain carries TRBV18 and TRBJ1-4; 8 nucleotides agree with TRBD1. The V gene end was trimmed by 3 bases and the J gene end by 8 bases; junction bases not matched to a gene: 5. CDR1 KGHSH and CDR2 LQKENI come from the germline V gene. The CDR3 extends over 14 amino acids. CDR3 loop: CASSPDRAGEKLFF. As DNA, the CDR3 is TGTGCCAGCTCACCGGACAGGGCGGGGGAAAAACTGTTTTTT.

This chain uses TRBV4-3 with TRBJ1-1, with D unclear. There are 14 residues in the CDR3. The V gene lost 1 base and the J gene lost 1 base, with 7 bases spanning the gap. CDR1 and CDR2 (germline): LGHNA, YSLEER. CDR3 residues: CASSQGLANTEAFF. The CDR3 DNA reads as TGCGCCAGCAGCCAAGGTCTAGCGAACACTGAAGCTTTCTTT.

With respect to this clone: An end of the junction differs from the germline gene, which may be a read error. The CDR3 here is CASRPPGSSYNERFF. CDR3 DNA sequence: TGTGCCAGCAGACCCCCGGGGTCCTCCTACAATGAGCGGTTCTTC. This chain uses TRBV13 with TRBJ2-1; possibly TRBD2 for D (5 bases). Germline loops: CDR1 PRHDT, CDR2 FYEKMQ (reference sequence). The CDR3 contains 15 residues.

V usage is TRBV30 and J usage is TRBJ1-1; possibly TRBD1 for D (6 bases). Germline CDR1 is GTSNPN and CDR2 is SVGIG (reference sequence). V was pared by 3 bases and J by 6 bases, with 11 bases between. The CDR3 runs 12 residues. The CDR3 protein is CAWSYGQSEAFF. The CDR3 DNA sequence: TGTGCCTGGAGCTACGGACAGTCTGAAGCTTTCTTT.

This clone is a singleton in its sample. This chain uses TRBV7-9 with TRBJ2-2, with a weak D call TRBD1 (6 bases). This CDR3 has 15 amino acids. CDR1 SEHNR and CDR2 FQNEAQ come from the germline V gene (reference sequence). The germline V and J ends were trimmed by 5 bases and 0 bases, with 10 bases remaining between them. The CDR3 sequence: CASSLTGPNTGELFF. CDR3 bases: TGTGCCAGCAGCCTGACAGGTCCGAACACCGGGGAGCTGTTTTTT.

This chain uses TRBV7-9 with TRBJ2-5; 7 bases agree with TRBD1. This CDR3 has 15 residues. Germline lookup yields CDR1 SEHNR and CDR2 FQNEAQ (reference sequence). V gave up 5 bases and J gave up 3 bases; unmatched junction bases: 9. CDR3: CASSPPGTAKETQYF. The CDR3 DNA follows: TGTGCCAGCAGCCCACCCGGGACAGCAAAAGAGACCCAGTACTTC.

This chain links TRBV6-5 with TRBJ2-6; possibly TRBD1 for D (6 bases). This CDR3 has 15 amino acids. Germline V lookup: CDR1 MNHEY, CDR2 SVGAGI. V lost 5 bases and J lost 2, with 10 bases in between. DNA for the CDR3: TGTGCCAGCAGTCCTTCAGGGGCTGGGGCCAACGTCCTGACTTTC. Translated: CASSPSGAGANVLTF.

The chain uses TRBV2 and TRBJ1-2, with 9 bases aligning to TRBD1. The CDR3 covers 14 residues. CDR1 and CDR2 from the germline V gene are SNHLY and FYNNEI. The junction had 8 bases not matched to a gene; V was cut back by 4 bases and J by 8 bases. CDR3 DNA sequence: TGTGCCAGCAGTGCCGGGACAGGGCTGGAGGGCTACACCTTC. It translates to CASSAGTGLEGYTF. Looking up the rest from reference TRBV2 and TRBJ1-2 gives the full variable domain: EPEVTQTPSHQVTQMGQEVILRCVPISNHLYFYWYRQILGQKVEFLVSFYNNEISEKSEIFDDQFSVERPDGSNFTLKIRSTKLEDSAMYFCASSAGTGLEGYTFGSGTRLTVV.

This chain uses TRBV6-1 with TRBJ1-5; no clear D gene. With 0 bases removed from V and 4 bases from J, the gap between germline ends came to 10 bases. The V gene's germline CDR1 is MNHNS and CDR2 SASEGT. This CDR3 has 15 residues. In nucleotides, the CDR3 is TGTGCCAGCAGTGAAGCGACGGGTCTAAATCAGCCCCAGCATTTT. Residues: CASSEATGLNQPQHF.

The chain recombines TRBV12-5 with TRBJ2-2, with a tentative D call TRBD1 (6 bases). Trimming removed 4 bases from V and 7 bases from J, with 10 bases in between. Germline lookup yields CDR1 LGHNT and CDR2 FRNRAP. The CDR3 length is 13 residues. CDR3 protein: CASGSRGRGELFF. The CDR3 nucleotides read TGTGCTAGTGGTTCCAGGGGCCGCGGGGAGCTGTTTTTT.